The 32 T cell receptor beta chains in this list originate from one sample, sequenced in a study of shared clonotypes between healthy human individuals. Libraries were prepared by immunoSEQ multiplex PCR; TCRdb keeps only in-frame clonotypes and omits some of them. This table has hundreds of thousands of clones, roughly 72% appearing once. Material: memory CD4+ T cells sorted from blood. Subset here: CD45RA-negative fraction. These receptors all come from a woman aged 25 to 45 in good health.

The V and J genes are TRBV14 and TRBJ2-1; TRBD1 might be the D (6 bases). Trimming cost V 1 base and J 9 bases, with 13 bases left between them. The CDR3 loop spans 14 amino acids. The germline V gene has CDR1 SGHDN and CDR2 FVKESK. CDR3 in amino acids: CASSQATGTTEQFF. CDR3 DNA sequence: TGTGCCAGCAGCCAAGCCACAGGGACAACTGAGCAGTTCTTC.

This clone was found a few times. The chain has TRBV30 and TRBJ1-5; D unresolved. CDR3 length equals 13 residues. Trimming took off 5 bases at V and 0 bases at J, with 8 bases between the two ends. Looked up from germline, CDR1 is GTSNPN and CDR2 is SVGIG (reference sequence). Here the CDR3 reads CAWSSRSNQPQHF. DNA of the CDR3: TGTGCCTGGTCCTCACGTAGCAATCAGCCCCAGCATTTT.

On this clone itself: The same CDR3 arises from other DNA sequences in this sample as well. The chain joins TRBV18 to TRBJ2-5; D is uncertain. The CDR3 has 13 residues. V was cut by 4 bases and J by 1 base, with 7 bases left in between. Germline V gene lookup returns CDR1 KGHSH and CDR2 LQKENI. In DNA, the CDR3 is TGTGCCAGCTCACGACTGTCCCAAGAGACCCAGTACTTC. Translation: CASSRLSQETQYF.

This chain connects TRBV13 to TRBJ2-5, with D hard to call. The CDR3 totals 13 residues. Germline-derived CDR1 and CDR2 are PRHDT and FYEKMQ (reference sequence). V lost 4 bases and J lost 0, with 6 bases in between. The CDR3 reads CASSSDYQETQYF. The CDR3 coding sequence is TGTGCCAGCAGCTCCGACTACCAAGAGACCCAGTACTTC.

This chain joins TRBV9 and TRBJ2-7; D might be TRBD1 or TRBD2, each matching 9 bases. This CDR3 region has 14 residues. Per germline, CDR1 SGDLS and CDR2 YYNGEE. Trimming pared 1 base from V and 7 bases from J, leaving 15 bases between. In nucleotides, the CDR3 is TGTGCCAGCAGCGTACTAGCGGGGACAGGGGAGCAGTACTTC. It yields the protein CASSVLAGTGEQYF.

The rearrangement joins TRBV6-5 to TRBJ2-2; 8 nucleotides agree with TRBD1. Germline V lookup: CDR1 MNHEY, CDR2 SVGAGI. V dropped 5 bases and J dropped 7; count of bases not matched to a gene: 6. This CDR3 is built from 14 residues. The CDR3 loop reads CASSRTGYGGELFF. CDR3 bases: TGTGCCAGCAGTCGGACAGGGTACGGCGGGGAGCTGTTTTTT.

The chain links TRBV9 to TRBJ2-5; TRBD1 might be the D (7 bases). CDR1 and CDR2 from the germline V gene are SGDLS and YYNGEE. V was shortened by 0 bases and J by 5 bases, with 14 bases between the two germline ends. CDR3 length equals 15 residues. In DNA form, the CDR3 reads TGTGCCAGCAGCGTAGGGAGGTCAGGGGGGGAGACCCAGTACTTC. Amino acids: CASSVGRSGGETQYF.

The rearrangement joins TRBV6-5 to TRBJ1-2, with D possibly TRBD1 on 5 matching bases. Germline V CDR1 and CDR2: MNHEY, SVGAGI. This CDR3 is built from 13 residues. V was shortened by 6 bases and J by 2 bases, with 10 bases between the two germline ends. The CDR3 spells CASRGRVNYGYTF. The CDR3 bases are TGTGCCAGCAGGGGACGGGTAAACTATGGCTACACCTTC.

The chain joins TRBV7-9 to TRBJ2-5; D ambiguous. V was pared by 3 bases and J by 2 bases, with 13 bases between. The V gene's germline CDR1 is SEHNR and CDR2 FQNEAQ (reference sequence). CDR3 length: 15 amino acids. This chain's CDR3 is CASSFVGMGQETQYF. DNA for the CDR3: TGTGCCAGCAGCTTCGTAGGCATGGGGCAAGAGACCCAGTACTTC.

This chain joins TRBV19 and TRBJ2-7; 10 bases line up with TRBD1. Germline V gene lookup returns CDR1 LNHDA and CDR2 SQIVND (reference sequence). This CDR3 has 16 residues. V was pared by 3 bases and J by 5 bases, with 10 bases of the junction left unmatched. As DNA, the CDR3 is TGTGCCAGTAGTATGGGTTGGCTGGACAGGGGGGACGAGCAGTACTTC. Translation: CASSMGWLDRGDEQYF.

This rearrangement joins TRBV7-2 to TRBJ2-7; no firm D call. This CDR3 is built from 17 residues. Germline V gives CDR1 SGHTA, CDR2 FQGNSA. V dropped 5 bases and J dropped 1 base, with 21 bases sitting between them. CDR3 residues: CASSQSVMTARSYEQYF. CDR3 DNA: TGTGCCAGCAGCCAATCGGTTATGACGGCAAGATCCTACGAGCAGTACTTC.

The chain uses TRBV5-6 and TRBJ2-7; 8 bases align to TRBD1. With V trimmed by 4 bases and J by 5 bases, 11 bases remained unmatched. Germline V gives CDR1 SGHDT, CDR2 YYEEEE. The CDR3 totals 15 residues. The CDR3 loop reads CASSHPRTGIHEQYF. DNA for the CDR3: TGTGCCAGCAGCCACCCCCGGACAGGGATCCACGAGCAGTACTTC. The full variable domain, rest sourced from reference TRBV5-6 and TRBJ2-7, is DAGVTQSPTHLIKTRGQQVTLRCSPKSGHDTVSWYQQALGQGPQFIFQYYEEEERQRGNFPDRFSGHQFPNYSSELNVNALLLGDSALYLCASSHPRTGIHEQYFGPGTRLTVT.

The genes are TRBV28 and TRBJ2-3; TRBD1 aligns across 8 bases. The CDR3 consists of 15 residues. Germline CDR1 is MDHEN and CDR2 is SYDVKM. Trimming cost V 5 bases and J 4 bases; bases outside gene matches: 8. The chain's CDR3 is CASSPTGAGADTQYF. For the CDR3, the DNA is TGTGCCAGCAGTCCGACAGGGGCAGGGGCAGATACGCAGTATTTT.

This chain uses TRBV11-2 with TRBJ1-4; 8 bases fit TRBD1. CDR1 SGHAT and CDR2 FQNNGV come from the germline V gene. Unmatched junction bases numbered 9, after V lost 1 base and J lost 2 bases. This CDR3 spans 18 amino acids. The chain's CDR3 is CASSLGQGAVWTNEKLFF. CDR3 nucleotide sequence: TGTGCCAGCAGCTTAGGGCAGGGGGCAGTTTGGACTAATGAAAAACTGTTTTTT. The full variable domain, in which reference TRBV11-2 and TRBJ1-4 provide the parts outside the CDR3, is EAGVAQSPRYKIIEKRQSVAFWCNPISGHATLYWYQQILGQGPKLLIQFQNNGVVDDSQLPKDRFSAERLKGVDSTLKIQPAKLEDSAVYLCASSLGQGAVWTNEKLFFGSGTQLSVL.

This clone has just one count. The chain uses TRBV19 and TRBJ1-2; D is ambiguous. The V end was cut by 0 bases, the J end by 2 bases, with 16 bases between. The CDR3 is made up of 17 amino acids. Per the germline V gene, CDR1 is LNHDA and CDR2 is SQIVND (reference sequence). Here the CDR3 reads CASSIDRLDLGNYGYTF. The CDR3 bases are TGTGCCAGTAGTATAGATCGTTTGGATCTGGGAAACTATGGCTACACCTTC.

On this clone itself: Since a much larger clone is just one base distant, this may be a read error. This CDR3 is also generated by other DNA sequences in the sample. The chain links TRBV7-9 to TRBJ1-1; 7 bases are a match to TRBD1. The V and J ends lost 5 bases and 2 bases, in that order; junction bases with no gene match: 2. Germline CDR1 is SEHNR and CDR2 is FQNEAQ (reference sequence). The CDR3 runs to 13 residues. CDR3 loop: CASSRQGNTEAFF. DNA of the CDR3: TGTGCCAGCAGCCGACAGGGCAACACTGAAGCTTTCTTT. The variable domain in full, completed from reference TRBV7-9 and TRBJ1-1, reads DTGVSQNPRHKITKRGQNVTFRCDPISEHNRLYWYRQTLGQGPEFLTYFQNEAQLEKSRLLSDRFSAERPKGSFSTLEIQRTEQGDSAMYLCASSRQGNTEAFFGQGTRLTVV.

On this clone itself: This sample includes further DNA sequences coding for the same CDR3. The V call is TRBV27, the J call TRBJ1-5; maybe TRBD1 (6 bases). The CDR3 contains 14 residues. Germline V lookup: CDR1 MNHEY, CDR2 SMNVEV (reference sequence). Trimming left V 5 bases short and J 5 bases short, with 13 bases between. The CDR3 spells CASSEQGSYQPQHF. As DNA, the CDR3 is TGTGCCAGCAGTGAACAGGGTTCATATCAGCCCCAGCATTTT.

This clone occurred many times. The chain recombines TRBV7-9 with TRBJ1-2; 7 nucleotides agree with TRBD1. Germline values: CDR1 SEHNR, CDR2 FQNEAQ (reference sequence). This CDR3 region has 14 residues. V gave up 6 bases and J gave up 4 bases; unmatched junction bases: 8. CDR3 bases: TGTGCCAGCAGGATCCAAGGGGACAGCTATGGCTACACCTTC. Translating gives CASRIQGDSYGYTF. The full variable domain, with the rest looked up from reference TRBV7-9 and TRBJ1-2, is DTGVSQNPRHKITKRGQNVTFRCDPISEHNRLYWYRQTLGQGPEFLTYFQNEAQLEKSRLLSDRFSAERPKGSFSTLEIQRTEQGDSAMYLCASRIQGDSYGYTFGSGTRLTVV.

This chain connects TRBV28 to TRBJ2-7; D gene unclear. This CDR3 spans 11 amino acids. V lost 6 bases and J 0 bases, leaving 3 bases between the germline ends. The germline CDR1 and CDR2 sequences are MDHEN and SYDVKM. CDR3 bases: TGTGCCAGCAGGAACTCCTACGAGCAGTACTTC. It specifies CASRNSYEQYF.

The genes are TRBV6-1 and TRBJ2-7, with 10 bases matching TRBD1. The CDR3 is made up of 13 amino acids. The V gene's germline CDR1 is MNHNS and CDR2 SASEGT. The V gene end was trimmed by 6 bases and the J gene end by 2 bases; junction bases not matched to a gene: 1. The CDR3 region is CASRTGGTYEQYF. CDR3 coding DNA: TGTGCCAGCAGGACAGGGGGCACCTACGAGCAGTACTTC.

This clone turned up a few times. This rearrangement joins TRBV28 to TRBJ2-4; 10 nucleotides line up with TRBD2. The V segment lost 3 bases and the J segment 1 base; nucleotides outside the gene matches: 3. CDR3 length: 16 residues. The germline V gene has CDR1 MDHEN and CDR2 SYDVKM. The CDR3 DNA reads TGTGCCAGCAGTTTGACGACTAGCGGGGCCAAAAACATTCAGTACTTC. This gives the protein CASSLTTSGAKNIQYF. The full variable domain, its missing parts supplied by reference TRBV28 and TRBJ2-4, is DVKVTQSSRYLVKRTGEKVFLECVQDMDHENMFWYRQDPGLGLRLIYFSYDVKMKEKGDIPEGYSVSREKKERFSLILESASTNQTSMYLCASSLTTSGAKNIQYFGAGTRLSVL.

In DNA, the CDR3 is TGCGCCAGCAGCCGCGGCGGCGGGGACGAGCAGTACTTC. Translated, it gives CASSRGGGDEQYF. The chain is built from TRBV5-1 and TRBJ2-7, with D possibly TRBD2 on 6 matching bases. The germline gives CDR1 SGHRS, CDR2 YFSETQ. The CDR3 is 13 residues long. V was trimmed by 4 bases and J by 5 bases, leaving 13 bases between them. Complete variable domain (other parts from reference TRBV5-1 and TRBJ2-7): KAGVTQTPRYLIKTRGQQVTLSCSPISGHRSVSWYQQTPGQGLQFLFEYFSETQRNKGNFPGRFSGRQFSNSRSEMNVSTLELGDSALYLCASSRGGGDEQYFGPGTRLTVT.

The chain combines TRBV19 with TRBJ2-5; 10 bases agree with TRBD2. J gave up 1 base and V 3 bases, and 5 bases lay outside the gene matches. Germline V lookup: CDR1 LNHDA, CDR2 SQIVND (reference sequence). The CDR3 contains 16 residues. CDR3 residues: CASSIWVAGGQETQYF. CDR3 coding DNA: TGTGCCAGTAGTATTTGGGTAGCGGGAGGCCAAGAGACCCAGTACTTC.

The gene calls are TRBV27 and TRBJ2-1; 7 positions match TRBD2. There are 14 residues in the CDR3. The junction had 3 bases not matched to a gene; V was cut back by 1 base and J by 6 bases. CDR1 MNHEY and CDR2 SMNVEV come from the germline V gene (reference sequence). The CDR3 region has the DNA TGTGCCAGCAGTTTATACGGCGGGAGCAATGAGCAGTTCTTC. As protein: CASSLYGGSNEQFF.

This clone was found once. CDR3 protein: CASSPDTRQPQHF. CDR3 DNA: TGTGCCAGCAGCCCCGACACTCGACAGCCCCAGCATTTT. The chain combines TRBV28 with TRBJ1-5, with unresolved D. The CDR3 has 13 amino acids. Germline V gives CDR1 MDHEN, CDR2 SYDVKM. V dropped 6 bases and J dropped 7 bases, with 13 bases sitting between them.

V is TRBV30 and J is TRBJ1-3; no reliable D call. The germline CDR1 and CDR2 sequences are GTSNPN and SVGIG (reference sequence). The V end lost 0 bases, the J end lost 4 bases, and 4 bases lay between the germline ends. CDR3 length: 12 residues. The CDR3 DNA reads TGTGCCTGGAGTGTCGAGGGAAACACCATATATTTT. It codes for CAWSVEGNTIYF.

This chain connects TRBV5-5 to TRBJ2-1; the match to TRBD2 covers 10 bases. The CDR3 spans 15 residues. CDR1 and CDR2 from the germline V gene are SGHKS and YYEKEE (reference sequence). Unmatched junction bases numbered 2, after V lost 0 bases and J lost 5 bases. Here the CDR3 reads CASSLVLAGDNEQFF. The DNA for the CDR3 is TGTGCCAGCAGCTTGGTTCTAGCGGGGGACAATGAGCAGTTCTTC.

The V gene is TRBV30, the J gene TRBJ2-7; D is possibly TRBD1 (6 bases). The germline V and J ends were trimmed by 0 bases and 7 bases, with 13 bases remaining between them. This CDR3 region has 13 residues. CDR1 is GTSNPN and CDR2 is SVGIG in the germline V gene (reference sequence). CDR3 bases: TGTGCCTGGAGTGTCAACAGGGTCACGGAGCAGTACTTC. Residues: CAWSVNRVTEQYF. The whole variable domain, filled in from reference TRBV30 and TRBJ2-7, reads SQTIHQWPATLVQPVGSPLSLECTVEGTSNPNLYWYRQAAGRGLQLLFYSVGIGQISSEVPQNLSASRPQDRQFILSSKKLLLSDSGFYLCAWSVNRVTEQYFGPGTRLTVT.

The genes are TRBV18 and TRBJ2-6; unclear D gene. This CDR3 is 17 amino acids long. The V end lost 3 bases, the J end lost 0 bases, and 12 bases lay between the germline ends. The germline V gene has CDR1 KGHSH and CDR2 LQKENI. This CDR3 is CASSPASYSSGANVLTF. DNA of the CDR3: TGTGCCAGCTCACCGGCAAGCTATAGCTCTGGGGCCAACGTCCTGACTTTC.

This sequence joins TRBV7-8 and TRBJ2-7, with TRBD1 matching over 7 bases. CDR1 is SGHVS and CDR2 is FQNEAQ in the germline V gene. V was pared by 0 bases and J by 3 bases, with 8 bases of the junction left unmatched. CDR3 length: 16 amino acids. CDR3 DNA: TGTGCCAGCAGCTTAGCCGGGACAGAACCTATCTACGAGCAGTACTTC. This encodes CASSLAGTEPIYEQYF.

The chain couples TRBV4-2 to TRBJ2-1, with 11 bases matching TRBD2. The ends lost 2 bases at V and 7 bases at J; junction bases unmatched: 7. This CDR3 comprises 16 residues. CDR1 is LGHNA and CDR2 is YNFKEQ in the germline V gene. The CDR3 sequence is CASSQIAGGPMNEQFF. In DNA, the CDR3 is TGTGCCAGCAGCCAAATAGCGGGAGGGCCTATGAATGAGCAGTTCTTC.

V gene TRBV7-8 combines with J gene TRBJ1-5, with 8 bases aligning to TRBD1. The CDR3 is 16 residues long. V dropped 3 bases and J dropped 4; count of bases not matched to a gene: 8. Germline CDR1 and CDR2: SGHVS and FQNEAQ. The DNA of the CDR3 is TGTGCCAGCAGCTTTGCCGGACAGGGTGCTAATCAGCCCCAGCATTTT. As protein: CASSFAGQGANQPQHF. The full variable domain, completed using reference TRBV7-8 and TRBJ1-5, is GAGVSQSPRYKVAKRGQDVALRCDPISGHVSLFWYQQALGQGPEFLTYFQNEAQLDKSGLPSDRFFAERPEGSVSTLKIQRTQQEDSAVYLCASSFAGQGANQPQHFGDGTRLSIL.